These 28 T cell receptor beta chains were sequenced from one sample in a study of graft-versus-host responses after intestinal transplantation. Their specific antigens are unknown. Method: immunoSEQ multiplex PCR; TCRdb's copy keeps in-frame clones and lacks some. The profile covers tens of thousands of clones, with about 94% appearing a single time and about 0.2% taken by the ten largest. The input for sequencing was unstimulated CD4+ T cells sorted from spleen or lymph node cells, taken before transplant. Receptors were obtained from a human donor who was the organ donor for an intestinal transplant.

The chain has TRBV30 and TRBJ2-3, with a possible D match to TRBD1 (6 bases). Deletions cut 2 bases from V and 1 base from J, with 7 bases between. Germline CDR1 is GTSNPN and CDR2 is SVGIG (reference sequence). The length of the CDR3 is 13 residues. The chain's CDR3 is CAWSQGRTDTQYF. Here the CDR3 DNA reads TGTGCCTGGAGTCAGGGGCGCACAGATACGCAGTATTTT.

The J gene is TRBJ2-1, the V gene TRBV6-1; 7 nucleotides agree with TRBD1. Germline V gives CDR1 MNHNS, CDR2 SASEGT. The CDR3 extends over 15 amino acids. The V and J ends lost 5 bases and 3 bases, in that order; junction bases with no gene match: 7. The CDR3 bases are TGTGCCAGCAGTCCCCGGGACAGACTCTACAATGAGCAGTTCTTC. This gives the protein CASSPRDRLYNEQFF.

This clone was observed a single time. The DNA for the CDR3 is TGTGCCAGCTCACCCATGGACGGCCTGTACTACAATGAGCAGTTCTTC. Amino acid sequence: CASSPMDGLYYNEQFF. The chain recombines TRBV18 with TRBJ2-1; D call uncertain. CDR3 length equals 16 residues. Trimming shortened V by 3 bases and J by 3 bases, and 15 bases separated the two germline ends. Germline V gives CDR1 KGHSH, CDR2 LQKENI.

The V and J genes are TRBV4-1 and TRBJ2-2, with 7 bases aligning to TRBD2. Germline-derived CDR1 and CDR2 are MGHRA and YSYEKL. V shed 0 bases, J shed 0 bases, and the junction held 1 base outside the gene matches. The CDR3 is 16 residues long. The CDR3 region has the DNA TGCGCCAGCAGCCAAGAACGGGGGGCGAACACCGGGGAGCTGTTTTTT. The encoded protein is CASSQERGANTGELFF.

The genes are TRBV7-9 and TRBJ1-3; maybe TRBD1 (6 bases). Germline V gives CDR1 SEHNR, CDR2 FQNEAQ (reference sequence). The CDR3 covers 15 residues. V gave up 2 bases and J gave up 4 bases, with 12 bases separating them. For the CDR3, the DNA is TGTGCCAGCAGCTTATTGGGGGCATCCGGAAACACCATATATTTT. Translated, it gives CASSLLGASGNTIYF.

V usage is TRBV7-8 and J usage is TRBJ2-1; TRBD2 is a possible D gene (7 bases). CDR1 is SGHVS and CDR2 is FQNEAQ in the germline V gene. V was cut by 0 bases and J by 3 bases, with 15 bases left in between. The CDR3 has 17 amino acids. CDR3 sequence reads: CASSLAGGLSLYNEQFF. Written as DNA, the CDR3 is TGTGCCAGCAGCTTAGCGGGGGGGCTTTCTCTCTACAATGAGCAGTTCTTC.

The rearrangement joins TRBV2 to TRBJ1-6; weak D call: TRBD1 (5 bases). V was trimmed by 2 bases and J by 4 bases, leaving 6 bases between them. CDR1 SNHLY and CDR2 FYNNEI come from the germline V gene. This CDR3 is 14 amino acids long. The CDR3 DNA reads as TGTGCCAGCAGTGAACAGGGATATAATTCACCCCTCCACTTT. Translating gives CASSEQGYNSPLHF.

CDR3 DNA: TGTGCCAGCAGTTACTCACAGGGGCGACAGCCCCAGCATTTT. Amino acids: CASSYSQGRQPQHF. V usage is TRBV6-5 and J usage is TRBJ1-5, with TRBD1 matching over 7 bases. The length of the CDR3 is 14 residues. Germline V CDR1 and CDR2: MNHEY, SVGAGI. V shed 0 bases, J shed 7 bases, and the junction held 3 bases outside the gene matches.

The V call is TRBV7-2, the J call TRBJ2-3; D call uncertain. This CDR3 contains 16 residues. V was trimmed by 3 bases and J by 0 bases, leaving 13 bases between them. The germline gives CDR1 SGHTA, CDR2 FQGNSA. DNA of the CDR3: TGTGCCAGCAGCTTTCTTGGACGGGTTAGCACAGATACGCAGTATTTT. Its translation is CASSFLGRVSTDTQYF.

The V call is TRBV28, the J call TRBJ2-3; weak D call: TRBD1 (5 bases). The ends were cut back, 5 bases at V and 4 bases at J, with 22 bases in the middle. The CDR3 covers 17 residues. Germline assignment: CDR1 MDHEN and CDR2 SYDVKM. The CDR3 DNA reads TGTGCCAGCAGTCCCCTTGGGCTGGCGCAGGGTCCAGATACGCAGTATTTT. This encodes CASSPLGLAQGPDTQYF.

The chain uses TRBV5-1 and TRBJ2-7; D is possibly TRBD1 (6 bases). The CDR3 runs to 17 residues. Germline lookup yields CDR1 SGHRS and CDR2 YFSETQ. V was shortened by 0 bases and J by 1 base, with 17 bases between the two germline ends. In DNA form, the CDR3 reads TGCGCCAGCAGCTTGGACGGGTTTGGGACATCTTCCTACGAGCAGTACTTC. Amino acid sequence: CASSLDGFGTSSYEQYF. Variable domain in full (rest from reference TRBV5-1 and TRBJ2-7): KAGVTQTPRYLIKTRGQQVTLSCSPISGHRSVSWYQQTPGQGLQFLFEYFSETQRNKGNFPGRFSGRQFSNSRSEMNVSTLELGDSALYLCASSLDGFGTSSYEQYFGPGTRLTVT.

In DNA form, the CDR3 reads TGTGCCAGCAGCTCCATATCCGCCCTCACCGAGCAGTACTTC. It is translated as CASSSISALTEQYF. V and J are TRBV11-2 and TRBJ2-7; D call uncertain. V was trimmed by 4 bases and J by 6 bases, leaving 16 bases between them. From germline, CDR1 is SGHAT and CDR2 FQNNGV. The CDR3 length is 14 residues.

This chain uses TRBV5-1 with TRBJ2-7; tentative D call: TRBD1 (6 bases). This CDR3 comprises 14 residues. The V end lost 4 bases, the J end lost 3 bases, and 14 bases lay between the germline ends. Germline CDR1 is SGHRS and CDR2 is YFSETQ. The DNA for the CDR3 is TGCGCCAGCAGCCTGAGGGACATCAACTACGAGCAGTACTTC. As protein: CASSLRDINYEQYF.

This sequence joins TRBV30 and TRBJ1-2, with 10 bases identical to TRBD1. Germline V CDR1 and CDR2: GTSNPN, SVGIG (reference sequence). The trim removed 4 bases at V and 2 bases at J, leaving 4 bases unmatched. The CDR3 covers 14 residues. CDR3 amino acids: CAWNPGQGNYGYTF. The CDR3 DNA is TGTGCCTGGAATCCGGGACAGGGGAACTATGGCTACACCTTC.

In DNA form, the CDR3 reads TGCGCCAGCAGCTTTACACTAGCCCAAGAGACCCAGTACTTC. Its protein is CASSFTLAQETQYF. The chain recombines TRBV5-1 with TRBJ2-5; perhaps TRBD2 as D (6 bases). The CDR3 contains 14 residues. Trimming left V 2 bases short and J 1 base short, with 9 bases between. Germline CDR1 and CDR2: SGHRS and YFSETQ.

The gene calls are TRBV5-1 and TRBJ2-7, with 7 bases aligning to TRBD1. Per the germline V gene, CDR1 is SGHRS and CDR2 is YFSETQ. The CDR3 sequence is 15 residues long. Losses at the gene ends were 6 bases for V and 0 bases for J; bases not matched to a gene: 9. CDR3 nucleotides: TGCGCCAGCACTGAGACAGGGCAAAGCTCCTACGAGCAGTACTTC. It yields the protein CASTETGQSSYEQYF.

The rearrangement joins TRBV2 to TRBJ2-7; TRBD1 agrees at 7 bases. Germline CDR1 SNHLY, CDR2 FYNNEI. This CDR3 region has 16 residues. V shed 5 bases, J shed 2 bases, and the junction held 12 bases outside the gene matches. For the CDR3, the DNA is TGTGCCAGCAGTCTCACTCCCAACAGGGGAACCTACGAGCAGTACTTC. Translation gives CASSLTPNRGTYEQYF.

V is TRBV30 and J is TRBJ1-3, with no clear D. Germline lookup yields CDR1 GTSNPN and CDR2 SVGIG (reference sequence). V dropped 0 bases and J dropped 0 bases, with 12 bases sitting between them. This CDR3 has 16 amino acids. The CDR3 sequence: CAWSVGILPSGNTIYF. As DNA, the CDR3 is TGTGCCTGGAGTGTCGGTATCTTGCCCTCTGGAAACACCATATATTTT.

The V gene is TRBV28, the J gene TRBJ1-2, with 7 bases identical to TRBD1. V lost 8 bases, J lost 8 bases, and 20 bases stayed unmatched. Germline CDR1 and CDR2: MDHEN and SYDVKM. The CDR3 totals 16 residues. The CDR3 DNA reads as TGTGCCAGCCTAAGACCGACCCTTGAACCAGGGGGAGGCTACACCTTC. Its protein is CASLRPTLEPGGGYTF.

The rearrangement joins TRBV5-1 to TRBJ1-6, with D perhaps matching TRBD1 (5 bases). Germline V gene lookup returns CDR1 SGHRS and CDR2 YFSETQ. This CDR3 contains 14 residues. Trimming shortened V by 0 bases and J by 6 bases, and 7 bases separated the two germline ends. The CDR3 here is CASSLGQLNSPLHF. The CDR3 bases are TGCGCCAGCAGCTTGGGACAGCTTAATTCACCCCTCCACTTT.

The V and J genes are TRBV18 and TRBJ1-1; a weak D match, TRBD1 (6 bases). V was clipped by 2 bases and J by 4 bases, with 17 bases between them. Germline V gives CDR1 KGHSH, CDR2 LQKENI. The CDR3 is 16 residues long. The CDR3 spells CASSPVGSQGGTEAFF. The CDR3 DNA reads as TGTGCCAGCTCACCAGTGGGTTCACAGGGAGGCACTGAAGCTTTCTTT.

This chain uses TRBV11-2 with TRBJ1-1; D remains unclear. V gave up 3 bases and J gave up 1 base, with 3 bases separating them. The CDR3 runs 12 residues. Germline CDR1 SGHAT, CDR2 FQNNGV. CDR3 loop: CASSFSNTEAFF. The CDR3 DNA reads TGTGCCAGCAGCTTTTCGAACACTGAAGCTTTCTTT.

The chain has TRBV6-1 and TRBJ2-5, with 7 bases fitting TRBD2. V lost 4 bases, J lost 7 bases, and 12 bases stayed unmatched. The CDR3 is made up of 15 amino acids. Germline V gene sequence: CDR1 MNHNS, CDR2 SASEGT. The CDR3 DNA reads TGTGCCAGCAGTGCTAGCGGAGATACCAGAGGGACCCAGTACTTC. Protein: CASSASGDTRGTQYF.

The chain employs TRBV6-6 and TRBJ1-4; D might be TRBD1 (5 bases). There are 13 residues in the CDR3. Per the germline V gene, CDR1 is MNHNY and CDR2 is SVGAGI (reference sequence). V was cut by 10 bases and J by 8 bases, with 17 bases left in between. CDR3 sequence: CATLQGSGEKLFF. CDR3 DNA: TGTGCCACCCTCCAGGGATCGGGGGAAAAACTGTTTTTT.

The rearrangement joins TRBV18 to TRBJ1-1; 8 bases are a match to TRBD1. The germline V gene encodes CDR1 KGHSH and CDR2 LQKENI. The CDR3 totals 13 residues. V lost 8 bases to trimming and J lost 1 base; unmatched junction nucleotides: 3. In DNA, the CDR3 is TGTGCCAGCGCCGGACAGGGGAACACTGAAGCTTTCTTT. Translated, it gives CASAGQGNTEAFF.

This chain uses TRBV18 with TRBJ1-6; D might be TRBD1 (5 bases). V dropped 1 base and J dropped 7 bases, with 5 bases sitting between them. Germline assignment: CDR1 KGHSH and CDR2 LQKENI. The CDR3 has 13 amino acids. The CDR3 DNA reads TGTGCCAGCTCACCACAGGGGAATTCACCCCTCCACTTT. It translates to CASSPQGNSPLHF.

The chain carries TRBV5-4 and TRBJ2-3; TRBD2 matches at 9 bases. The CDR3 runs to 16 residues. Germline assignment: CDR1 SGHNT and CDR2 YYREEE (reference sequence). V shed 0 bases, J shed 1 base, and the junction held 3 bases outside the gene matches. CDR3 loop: CASSLVVAGGTDTQYF. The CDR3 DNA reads TGTGCCAGCAGCTTGGTGGTAGCGGGGGGCACAGATACGCAGTATTTT.

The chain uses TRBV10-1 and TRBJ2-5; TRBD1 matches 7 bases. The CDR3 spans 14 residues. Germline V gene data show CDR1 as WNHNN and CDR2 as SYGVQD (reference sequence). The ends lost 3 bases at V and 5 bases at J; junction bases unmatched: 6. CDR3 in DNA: TGCGCCAGCAGTGACCTTGACAGGGCGGAGACCCAGTACTTC. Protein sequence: CASSDLDRAETQYF.